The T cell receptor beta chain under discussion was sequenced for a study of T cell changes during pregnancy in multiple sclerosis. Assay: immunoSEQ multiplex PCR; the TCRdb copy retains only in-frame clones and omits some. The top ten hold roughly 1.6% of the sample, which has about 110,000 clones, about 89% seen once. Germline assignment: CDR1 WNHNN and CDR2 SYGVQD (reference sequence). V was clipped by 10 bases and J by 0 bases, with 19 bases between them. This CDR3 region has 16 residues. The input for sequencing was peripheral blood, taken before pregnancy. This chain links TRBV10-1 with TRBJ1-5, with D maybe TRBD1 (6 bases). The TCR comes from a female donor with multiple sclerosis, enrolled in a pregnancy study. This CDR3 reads CATQDEGVDSNQPQHF. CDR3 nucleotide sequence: TGCGCCACCCAGGATGAGGGGGTGGATAGCAATCAGCCCCAGCATTTT.